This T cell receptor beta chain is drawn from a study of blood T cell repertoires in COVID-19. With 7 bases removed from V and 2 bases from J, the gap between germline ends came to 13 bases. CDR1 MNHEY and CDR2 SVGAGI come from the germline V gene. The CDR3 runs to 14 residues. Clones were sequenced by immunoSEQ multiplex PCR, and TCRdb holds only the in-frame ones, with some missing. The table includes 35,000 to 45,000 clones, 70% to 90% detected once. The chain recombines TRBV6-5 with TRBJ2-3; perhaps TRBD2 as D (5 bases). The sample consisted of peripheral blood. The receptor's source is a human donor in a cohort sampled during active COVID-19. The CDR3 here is CASIFGVITDTQYF. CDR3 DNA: TGTGCCAGCATTTTCGGGGTGATCACAGATACGCAGTATTTT.